The sequence of this T cell receptor (beta chain) was determined in a study of a mutant IDH1 vaccine in newly diagnosed glioma. Study as a whole: Treated individuals were approximately 62% male and roughly 40% female, averaging approximately 40 years of age. General study results and limits: Changes to the top peripheral T cell clonotypes appeared unrelated to pseudoprogression. Overall, 90% to 95% of patients had vaccine-induced immune responses.

The CDR3 contains 17 residues. The ends lost 6 bases at V and 9 bases at J; junction bases unmatched: 13. CDR1 is LNHDA and CDR2 is SQIVND in the germline V gene (reference sequence). As for time point: week 35, safety follow-up. All doses held 300 ug of mutant IDH1 20-mer peptide, with topical imiquimod. Repertoires were generated with immunoSEQ multiplex PCR, while TCRdb's copy carries only in-frame clones and drops some. The sample carries roughly 48,000 clones, 76% recorded once. This clone has just one count. Its antigen is currently unknown. The origin of this receptor is a man aged 35 to 55 with glioma. The V and J genes are TRBV19 and TRBJ2-1, with 14 bases aligning to TRBD2. Sequencing was performed on PBMCs, taken from a glioma patient whose treatment included an IDH1 peptide vaccine. This chain's CDR3 is CASRATGTSGSVSEQFF. As DNA, the CDR3 is TGTGCCAGTAGGGCCACCGGGACTAGCGGGAGTGTAAGTGAGCAGTTCTTC. Drawing the rest from reference TRBV19 and TRBJ2-1, the complete variable domain is DGGITQSPKYLFRKEGQNVTLSCEQNLNHDAMYWYRQDPGQGLRLIYYSQIVNDFQKGDIAEGYSVSREKKESFPLTVTSAQKNPTAFYLCASRATGTSGSVSEQFFGPGTRLTVL.